Listed below are T cell receptor beta chains from one sample, sequenced in a study of T cell responses to AZD1222 COVID-19 vaccine. Clones were sequenced by immunoSEQ multiplex PCR, and TCRdb holds only the in-frame ones, with some missing. This table holds 110,000 or so clones, about 82% found once. The specimen comprised peripheral blood, sampled 28 days after the second AZD1222 dose. The receptors here all came from an adult who received the AZD1222 COVID-19 vaccine. CDR3s leave out the opening cysteine and the closing phenylalanine or tryptophan. Size is omitted from some rows. Given values are once, few, many or a class for expanded clones.

clone_size,v_call,j_call,cdr3_aa
few,TRBV5-1,TRBJ1-1,ASSLQGYAEAF
.,TRBV28,TRBJ2-1,ASSLRLEQF
.,TRBV5-1,TRBJ1-5,ASSLGPGSNQPQH
.,TRBV2,TRBJ1-5,ASSEANQPQH
.,TRBV6-1,TRBJ1-2,ASSEAGGLNYGYT
once,TRBV7-9,TRBJ1-5,ASSTGSSNQPQH
once,TRBV10-3,TRBJ1-4,AITPPGFNEKLF
.,TRBV2,TRBJ2-2,ASSEVPGYTGELF
.,TRBV19,TRBJ1-3,ASPRRVNTIY
.,TRBV6-5,TRBJ1-3,ASTSTGVLGNTIY
.,TRBV9,TRBJ2-3,ASSVSLRGADTQY
.,TRBV7-3,TRBJ1-5,ASSQGASQPQH
.,TRBV9,TRBJ1-6,ASSKYGGNSPLH
.,TRBV5-4,TRBJ1-2,ASSSTGFGGYT
.,TRBV7-2,TRBJ1-6,ASSLGGYSYNSPLH
few,TRBV19,TRBJ1-5,ASSISGIRPQH
.,TRBV5-5,TRBJ1-2,ASKQTGARGYT
.,TRBV6-6,TRBJ1-3,ASRREQGGDTIY
.,TRBV5-1,TRBJ1-1,ASSLWGDGTEAF
.,TRBV6-5,TRBJ2-3,ASSKGPTQY
.,TRBV5-5,TRBJ2-7,ASSLTQRQGTYEQY
.,TRBV6-2/TRBV6-3,TRBJ2-3,ASSYRGGVVMSTDTQY
.,TRBV7-8,TRBJ2-2,ASSPNIGELF
few,TRBV27,TRBJ1-6,ASSTNRDRRSPLH
.,TRBV5-6,TRBJ2-7,ASSSLLGTGTQVHEQY
.,TRBV5-1,TRBJ2-1,ASSLGLAGGVGVYGSYNEQF
.,TRBV24-1,TRBJ1-5,ATSRNNRGPNQPQH
.,TRBV27,TRBJ1-2,ASSPDSSINYGYT
.,TRBV3-1/TRBV3-2,TRBJ2-2,ASSQGDGELF
.,TRBV4-1,TRBJ2-2,ASSQVLGPTGELF
.,TRBV12-3/TRBV12-4,TRBJ2-5,ASSSMGGETQY
.,TRBV3-1/TRBV3-2,TRBJ1-2,ASSHANPRSYGYT